These T cell receptor beta chains were read from a single sample in a study of long-term antiretroviral therapy in people with HIV. Libraries were prepared by immunoSEQ multiplex PCR; TCRdb keeps only in-frame clonotypes and omits some of them. The sample yields 25,000 to 30,000 clones, about 94% seen once. The source material was unsorted PBMCs, sampled approximately 6.3 years after starting antiretroviral therapy. All receptors derive from a woman aged 40 to 49 with HIV. Each CDR3 is given without its conserved first and last residue. Each record gives: J gene, V gene, CDR3 protein.

>TRBJ2-3|TRBV30
AWSPRGGWADTQY
>TRBJ1-2|TRBV5-1
ASSYRGLSEGYT
>TRBJ2-7|TRBV19
ASSDRVGEQY
>TRBJ1-5|TRBV19
ASSMGTVSNQPQH
>TRBJ2-3|TRBV18
ASSPQTSGGTDTQY
>TRBJ1-1|TRBV10-3
AISADRGATEAF
>TRBJ1-1|TRBV6-1
ASSERQGLYTEAF
>TRBJ1-1|TRBV5-1
ASKQGRGGFGEAF
>TRBJ2-7|TRBV18
ASSLGQVSSYEQY
>TRBJ2-1|TRBV11-3
ASSIGQGVYNEQF
>TRBJ1-2|TRBV27
ASRLLGRTNYGYT
>TRBJ2-1|TRBV10-1
ASSEAQRGGRNEQF
>TRBJ1-2|TRBV6-5
ASTPWTGLNYGYT
>TRBJ2-6|TRBV1
TSSSYCAQSRANVLT
>TRBJ2-7|TRBV6-5
ASSRGTYEQY
>TRBJ1-1|TRBV2
ASRPGQGLAEAF
>TRBJ1-1|TRBV14
ASSPDRENTEAF
>TRBJ1-1|TRBV5-1
ASRDQGGSTEAF
>TRBJ2-5|TRBV7-7
ASSSPGGLETQY
>TRBJ2-2|TRBV6-5
ASSYDSMNTGELF
>TRBJ1-4|TRBV6-5
ASSYSSGGDEKLF
>TRBJ1-2|TRBV11-1
ASSLDHGQGYGYT
>TRBJ2-1|TRBV9
ASSGTVSSYNEQF
>TRBJ1-4|TRBV4-1
ASSQDRTGPGSNEKLF
>TRBJ2-2|TRBV10-3
AIRYQEDTGELF
>TRBJ1-2|TRBV7-2
ASSLVSGQANYGYT
>TRBJ1-1|TRBV2
ASSVFPGTGRNTEAF
>TRBJ1-2|TRBV27
ASSLYPGYGYT
>TRBJ1-2|TRBV30
AWSVPTHGYT
>TRBJ1-5|TRBV4-3
ASSQNINQPQH
>TRBJ1-5|TRBV10-3
AISRESGQPQH
>TRBJ1-4|TRBV11-2
ASSLEGQGNEKLF
>TRBJ1-2|TRBV6-5
ASTTGVGYT
>TRBJ2-5|TRBV7-2
ASSFPGGQETQY
>TRBJ1-6|TRBV6-5
ASSYSSAYNSPLH
>TRBJ1-1|TRBV19
ASSMIFALMNTEAF
>TRBJ2-2|TRBV7-6
ASSASVANTGELF
>TRBJ1-1|TRBV7-2
ASSLYAANTEAF
>TRBJ2-7|TRBV5-1
ASSRQSRGQSYEQY
>TRBJ1-6|TRBV5-5
ASSPGQGVSPLH
>TRBJ1-6|TRBV30
AWRWFGNSPLH